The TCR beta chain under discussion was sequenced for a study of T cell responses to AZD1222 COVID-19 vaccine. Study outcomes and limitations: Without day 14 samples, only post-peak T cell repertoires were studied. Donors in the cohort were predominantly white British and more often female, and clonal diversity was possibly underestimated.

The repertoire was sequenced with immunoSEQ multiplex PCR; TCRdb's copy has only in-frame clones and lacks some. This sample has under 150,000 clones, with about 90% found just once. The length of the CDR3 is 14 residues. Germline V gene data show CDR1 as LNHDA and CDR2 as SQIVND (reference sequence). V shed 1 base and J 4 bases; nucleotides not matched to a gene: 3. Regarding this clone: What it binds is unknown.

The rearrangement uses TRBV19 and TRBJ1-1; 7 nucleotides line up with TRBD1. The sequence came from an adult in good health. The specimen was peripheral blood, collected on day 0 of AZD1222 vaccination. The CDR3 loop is CASSIGQGPTEAFF. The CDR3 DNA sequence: TGTGCCAGTAGTATAGGACAGGGACCCACTGAAGCTTTCTTT.